The text below deals with one TCR beta chain. Its antigen is still unknown. Base qualities are not recorded, but no much larger clone differs from it by a single base. The CDR3 numbers 16 residues from cysteine through phenylalanine. The entry retains the CDR3 DNA only, 48 bases that are in frame from base 1. The junction shows trimming of 2 bases on V and 7 bases on J, plus 18 bases between the germline ends. The receptor library was made with PCR. For sequencing, an Illumina HiSeq 2500 was employed. Molecular barcoding was employed in the preparation of TCR libraries, with unique molecular identifiers being used to normalize TCRbeta repertoire quantification. TCRdb itself trimmed the public reads at Q25 with fastp, ran MiXCR and retained productive beta chains. Duplicate CDR3 protein sequences are folded into a single record with the most common DNA and genes. Across this sample there are roughly 100,000 distinct CDR3 sequences, with approximately 9.2% seen only once. The ten largest clones take up about 7% of the sample.

The data are from a study of T-cell reconstitution after alpha-beta-depleted transplantation in children listed by TCRdb under 2016. Background for the entire study: T-cell immune reconstitution after TCRalphabeta/CD19-depleted allogeneic hematopoietic cell transplantation in children was quantitatively tracked in the study by means of TCR repertoire profiling.

In this chain, TRBV12-3 or TRBV12-4 is recombined with TRBJ1-5, and perhaps TRBD1 as D gene, on 6 matching bases. The source of this sequence is a human donor who donated a stem cell graft to a child with congenital amegakaryocytic thrombocytopenia. Sequences were derived from PBMCs from the stem cell graft donor, sampled from the stem cell graft. The CDR3 here reads CASSLRARGGYQPQHF. The nucleotide sequence reads TGTGCCAGCAGTTTAAGGGCCAGGGGAGGGTACCAGCCCCAGCATTTT.